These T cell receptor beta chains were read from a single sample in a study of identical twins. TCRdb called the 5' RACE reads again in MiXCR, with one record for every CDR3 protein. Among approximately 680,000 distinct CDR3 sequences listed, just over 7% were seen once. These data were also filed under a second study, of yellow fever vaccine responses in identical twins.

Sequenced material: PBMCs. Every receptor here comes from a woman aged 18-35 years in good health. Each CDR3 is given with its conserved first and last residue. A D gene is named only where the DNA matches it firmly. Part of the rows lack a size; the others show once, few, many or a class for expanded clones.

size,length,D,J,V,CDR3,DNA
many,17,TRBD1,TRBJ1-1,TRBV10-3,CAISEPDRVRLRTEAFF,TGTGCCATCAGTGAACCCGACAGGGTGAGGTTGCGGACTGAAGCTTTCTTT
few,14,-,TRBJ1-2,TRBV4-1,CASSPRGQNYGYTF,TGCGCCAGCAGCCCCAGGGGTCAGAACTATGGCTACACCTTC
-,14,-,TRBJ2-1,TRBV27,CASWFAGQSNEQFF,TGTGCCAGCTGGTTCGCGGGGCAATCGAATGAGCAGTTCTTC
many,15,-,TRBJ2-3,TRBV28,CASSSGQVITDTQYF,TGTGCCAGCAGTTCAGGGCAGGTTATCACAGATACGCAGTATTTT
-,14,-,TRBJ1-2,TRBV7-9,CASSLLGQENGYTF,TGTGCCAGCAGCTTACTCGGGCAGGAGAATGGCTACACCTTC
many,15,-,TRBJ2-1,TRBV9,CASSVFDLGGNEQFF,TGTGCCAGCAGCGTCTTTGATCTTGGCGGCAATGAGCAGTTCTTC
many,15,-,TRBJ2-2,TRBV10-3,CAISESGTNTGELFF,TGTGCCATCAGCGAATCAGGGACGAACACCGGGGAGCTGTTTTTT
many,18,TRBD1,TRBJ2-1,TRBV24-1,CATSGRGPTGTGYNEQFF,TGTGCCACCAGTGGACGTGGTCCGACCGGGACAGGTTACAATGAGCAGTTCTTC
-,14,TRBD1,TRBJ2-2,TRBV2,CASTPTGGFRELFF,TGTGCCAGCACCCCGACAGGGGGGTTCAGGGAGCTGTTTTTT
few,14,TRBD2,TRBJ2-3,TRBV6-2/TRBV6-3,CASTRLADTDTQYF,TGTGCCAGCACGAGACTAGCGGACACAGATACGCAGTATTTT
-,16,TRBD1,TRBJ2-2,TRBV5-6,CASSLDRGRDTGELFF,TGTGCCAGCAGCTTAGACAGGGGAAGGGACACCGGGGAGCTGTTTTTT
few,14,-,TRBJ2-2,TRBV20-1,CSARVGWPTGELFF,TGCAGTGCTAGAGTGGGATGGCCCACCGGGGAGCTGTTTTTT
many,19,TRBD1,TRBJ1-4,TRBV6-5,CASSYRLPGQGAGNEKLFF,TGTGCCAGCAGTTACCGGTTACCGGGACAGGGGGCTGGTAATGAAAAACTGTTTTTT
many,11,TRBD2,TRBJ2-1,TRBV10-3,CAIRGDNEQFF,TGTGCCATACGGGGGGACAATGAGCAGTTCTTC
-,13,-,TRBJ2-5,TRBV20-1,CSARVPIAETQYF,TGCAGTGCTAGAGTTCCGATCGCGGAGACCCAGTACTTC
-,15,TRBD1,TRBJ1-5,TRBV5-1,CAIQDRGLENQPQHF,TGCGCCATCCAGGACAGGGGGCTTGAGAATCAGCCCCAGCATTTT
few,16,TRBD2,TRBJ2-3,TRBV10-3,CAISDPSGGLADTQYF,TGTGCCATCAGTGATCCTAGCGGGGGGTTGGCAGATACGCAGTATTTT
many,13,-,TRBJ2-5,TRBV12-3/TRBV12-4,CASSAAGQETQYF,TGTGCCAGCAGTGCCGCGGGACAAGAGACCCAGTACTTC
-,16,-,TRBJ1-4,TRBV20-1,CSARDLPGVANEKLFF,TGCAGTGCTAGAGACCTACCGGGGGTGGCTAATGAAAAACTGTTTTTT
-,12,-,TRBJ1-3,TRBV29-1,CSGRGVGNTIYF,TGCAGCGGGCGAGGGGTTGGAAACACCATATATTTT
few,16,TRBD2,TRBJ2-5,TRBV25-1,CASSSTSGGLGETQYF,TGTGCCAGCAGTTCGACTAGCGGGGGGTTAGGAGAGACCCAGTACTTC
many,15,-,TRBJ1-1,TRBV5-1,CASSLSGGFGTEAFF,TGCGCCAGCAGCTTATCGGGGGGCTTTGGGACTGAAGCTTTCTTT
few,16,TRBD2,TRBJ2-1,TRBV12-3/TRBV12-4,CASSPSLAGVHNEQFF,TGTGCCAGCAGCCCTAGCCTAGCGGGGGTTCACAATGAGCAGTTCTTC
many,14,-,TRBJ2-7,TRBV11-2,CASSLGSRAYEQYF,TGTGCCAGCAGCTTAGGTAGTAGGGCCTACGAGCAGTACTTC
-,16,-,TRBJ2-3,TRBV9,CASSVYGGGITDTQYF,TGTGCCAGCAGCGTATATGGAGGGGGGATCACAGATACGCAGTATTTT
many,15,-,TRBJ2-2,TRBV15,CATSRAADNTGELFF,TGTGCCACCAGCAGAGCGGCAGATAACACCGGGGAGCTGTTTTTT
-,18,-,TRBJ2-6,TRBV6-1,CASSTRQAFVSGANVLTF,TGTGCCAGCAGCACCCGACAGGCCTTCGTCTCTGGGGCCAACGTCCTGACTTTC
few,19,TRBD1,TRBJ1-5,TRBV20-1,CSATGTGGERGLSNQPQHF,TGCAGTGCAACCGGGACAGGGGGCGAGAGAGGTCTGAGCAATCAGCCCCAGCATTTT